The T cell receptor (beta chain) described here comes from a study of shared clonotypes between healthy human individuals. Study information: Donors had three CD4 naive, three CD4 memory, two CD8 naive and one CD8 memory plate apiece. Overall study results and limits: Sampling was confined to blood; repertoires within tissues likely differ. As a rule, naive subsets had a larger estimated richness than memory subsets.

For sorted subsets, approximately 0.2 ug DNA per replicate equaled about 31,000 T cell genomes. The protocol was immunoSEQ multiplex PCR, while the TCRdb copy is restricted to in-frame clones and leaves out a portion. The table includes about 1.9 million clones, 93% detected once. The CDR3 consists of 18 residues. Trimming took off 5 bases at V and 0 bases at J, with 20 bases between the two ends. Germline CDR1 and CDR2: MNHEY and SMNVEV (reference sequence). Regarding this clone: Its antigen is still unknown.

Only CD45RO-negative cells positively selected for CCR7 counted as naive CD8 cells, so terminally differentiated effector memory CD45RA+ cells were excluded. Source material: naive CD8+ T cells from PBMCs. This receptor was taken from a man between 18 and 35 years old in good health. Some clones in this sample may be carry-over from other donors' samples. This sequence joins TRBV27 and TRBJ2-1; tentative D call: TRBD2 (6 bases). This CDR3 is CASSPPSSEQSSYNEQFF. Written as DNA, the CDR3 is TGTGCCAGCAGTCCCCCCTCTAGCGAGCAGAGCTCCTACAATGAGCAGTTCTTC.